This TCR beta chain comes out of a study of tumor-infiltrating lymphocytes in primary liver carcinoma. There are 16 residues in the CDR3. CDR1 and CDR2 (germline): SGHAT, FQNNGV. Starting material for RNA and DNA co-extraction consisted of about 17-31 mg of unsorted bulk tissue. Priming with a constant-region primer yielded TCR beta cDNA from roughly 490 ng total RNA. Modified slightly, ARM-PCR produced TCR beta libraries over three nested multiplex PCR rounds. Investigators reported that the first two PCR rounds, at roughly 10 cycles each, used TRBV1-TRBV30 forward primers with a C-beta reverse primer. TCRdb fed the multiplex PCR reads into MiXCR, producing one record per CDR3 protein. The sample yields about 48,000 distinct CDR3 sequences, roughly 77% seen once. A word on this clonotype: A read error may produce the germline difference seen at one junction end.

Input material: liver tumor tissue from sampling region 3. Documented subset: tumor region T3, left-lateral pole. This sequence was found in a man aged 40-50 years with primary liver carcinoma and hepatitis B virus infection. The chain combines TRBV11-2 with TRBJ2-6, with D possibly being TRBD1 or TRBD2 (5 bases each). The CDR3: CASSSSRGRGADVLTF. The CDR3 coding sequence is TGTGCCAGCAGCTCATCGAGGGGAAGAGGGGCCGACGTCCTGACTTTC.